This T cell receptor beta chain is drawn from a study of cytomegalovirus exposure and HLA in healthy donors. Turning to the study itself: An earlier analysis found around 120 million unique TCR beta sequences from around 180 million T cells. Study-level results: Despite most TCR sequences being rare, some public TCRs occurred in many donors. The authors excluded some V segments, including TRBV6-2 and TRBV6-3, as indistinguishable.

The CDR3 spans 14 residues. Germline assignment: CDR1 SQVTM and CDR2 ANQGSEA. Comment on this clone: The target antigen is unknown. At one boundary the junction diverges from the germline segment, which might be a read error.

Amplification used 60 Vbeta primers and 13 Jbeta primers. Clones were sequenced by immunoSEQ multiplex PCR, and TCRdb holds only the in-frame ones, with some missing. This sample yields 95,000 to 120,000 clones, of which 82% are seen a single time; 2.5% belongs to the top ten. This cohort consisted of healthy bone marrow donors. Input material: PBMCs. The chain combines TRBV29-1 with TRBJ1-4; TRBD1 is a possible D gene (5 bases). This clonotype was sampled from a young woman in good health and CMV-seronegative. The CDR3 protein is CGAALYATNEKLFF. CDR3 sequence (DNA): TGTGGGGCGGCATTATATGCAACTAATGAAAAACTGTTTTTT.